This T cell receptor beta chain was sequenced in a study of patients and donors after allogeneic stem cell transplantation. TCRdb fed the RT-PCR reads into MiXCR, producing one record per CDR3 protein. Of hundreds of thousands of distinct CDR3 sequences in the sample, 11% to 15% were seen once. This CDR3 has 11 residues. The germline CDR1 and CDR2 sequences are SGHAT and FQNNGV. V was pared by 2 bases and J by 7 bases, with 2 bases between. This clonotype was picked up a small number of times. The receptor was derived from a human donor who was either an allogeneic HSCT recipient or a stem cell or donor lymphocyte infusion donor (not recorded which). It is not recorded whose cells these are; they may come from a transplant donor. Sequencing was done on a sample of blood, either unsorted or a sorted T cell fraction (not recorded which). The chain uses TRBV11-2 and TRBJ2-2; D gene unclear. CDR3: CASSLIGELFF. The CDR3 nucleotides read TGTGCCAGCAGCTTAATCGGGGAGCTGTTTTTT.